This entry concerns a single T cell receptor (beta chain). This specimen belongs to a study of blood T cell repertoires in COVID-19. At the level of the study: Both acute and convalescent COVID-19 samples were obtained from the United States, Italy and Spain.

J gave up 0 bases and V 2 bases, and 4 bases lay outside the gene matches. The CDR3 is made up of 18 amino acids. Germline V gene sequence: CDR1 ENHRY, CDR2 SYGVKD. In the study's own analysis: Estimated nucleated cell counts came from reference gene primer amplification. Data came from immunoSEQ multiplex PCR; TCRdb stores just in-frame clones and leaves some out. That table is the source of V, J and clone size, and D and trimming were worked out from the DNA. This table has fewer than 500,000 clones, about 87% appearing once. The rearrangement links TRBV10-3 to TRBJ2-3, with 14 bases lining up with TRBD2. The sequence was obtained from a man under 40 who had recovered from COVID-19. What was sequenced was PBMCs or T cells enriched from blood (not recorded which). The CDR3 spells CAISERTSGGTSTDTQYF. CDR3 sequence (DNA): TGTGCCATCAGTGAGCGGACTAGCGGGGGGACCAGCACAGATACGCAGTATTTT.